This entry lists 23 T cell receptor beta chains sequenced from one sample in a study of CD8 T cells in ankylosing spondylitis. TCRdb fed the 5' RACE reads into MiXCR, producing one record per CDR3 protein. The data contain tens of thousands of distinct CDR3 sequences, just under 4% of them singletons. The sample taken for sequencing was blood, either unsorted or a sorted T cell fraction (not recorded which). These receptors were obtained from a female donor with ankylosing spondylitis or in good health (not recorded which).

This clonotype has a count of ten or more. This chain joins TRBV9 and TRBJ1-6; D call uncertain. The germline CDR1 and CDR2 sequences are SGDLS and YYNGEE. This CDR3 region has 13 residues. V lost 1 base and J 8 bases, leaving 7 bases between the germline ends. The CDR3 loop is CASSVIVDSPLHF. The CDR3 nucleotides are TGTGCCAGCAGCGTAATAGTTGATTCACCCCTCCACTTT. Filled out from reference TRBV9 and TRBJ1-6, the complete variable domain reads DSGVTQTPKHLITATGQRVTLRCSPRSGDLSVYWYQQSLDQGLQFLIQYYNGEERAKGNILERFSAQQFPDLHSELNLSSLELGDSALYFCASSVIVDSPLHFGNGTRLTVT.

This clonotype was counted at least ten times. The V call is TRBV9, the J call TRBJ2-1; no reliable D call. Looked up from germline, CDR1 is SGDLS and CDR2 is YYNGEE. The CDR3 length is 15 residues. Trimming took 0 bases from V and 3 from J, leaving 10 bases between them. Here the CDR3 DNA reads TGTGCCAGCAGCGTAGTTTTAGGGAACTACAATGAGCAGTTCTTC. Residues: CASSVVLGNYNEQFF.

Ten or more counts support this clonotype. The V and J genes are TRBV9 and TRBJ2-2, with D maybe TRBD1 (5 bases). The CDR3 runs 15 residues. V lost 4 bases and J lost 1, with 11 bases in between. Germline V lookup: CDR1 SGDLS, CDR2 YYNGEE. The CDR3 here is CASSSRDLNTGELFF. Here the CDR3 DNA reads TGTGCCAGCAGCTCCAGGGATCTGAACACCGGGGAGCTGTTTTTT.

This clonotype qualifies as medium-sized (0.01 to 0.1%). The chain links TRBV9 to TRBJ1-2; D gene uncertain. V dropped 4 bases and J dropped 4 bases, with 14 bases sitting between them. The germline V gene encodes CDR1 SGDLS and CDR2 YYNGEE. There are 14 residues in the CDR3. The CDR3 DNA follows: TGTGCCAGCAGCCCGTCCTCCCCTACCTATGGCTACACCTTC. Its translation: CASSPSSPTYGYTF.

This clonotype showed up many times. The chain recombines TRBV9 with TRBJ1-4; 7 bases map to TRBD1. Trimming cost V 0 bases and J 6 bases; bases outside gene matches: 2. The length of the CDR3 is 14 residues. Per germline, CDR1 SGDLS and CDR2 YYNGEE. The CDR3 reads CASSVEGADEKLFF. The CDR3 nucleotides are TGTGCCAGCAGCGTAGAGGGGGCTGATGAAAAACTGTTTTTT.

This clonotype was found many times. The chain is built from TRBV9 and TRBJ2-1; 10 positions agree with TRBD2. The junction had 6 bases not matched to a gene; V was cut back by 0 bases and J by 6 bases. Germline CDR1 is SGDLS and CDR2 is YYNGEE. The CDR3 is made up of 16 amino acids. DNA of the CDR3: TGTGCCAGCAGCGTAGTGCCGAGGACTAGCGGCAATGAGCAGTTCTTC. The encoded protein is CASSVVPRTSGNEQFF.

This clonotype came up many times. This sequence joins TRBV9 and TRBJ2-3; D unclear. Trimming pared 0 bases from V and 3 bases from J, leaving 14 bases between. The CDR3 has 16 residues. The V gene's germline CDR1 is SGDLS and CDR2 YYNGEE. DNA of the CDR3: TGTGCCAGCAGCGTAGAGGTCGGAATAATTACAGATACGCAGTATTTT. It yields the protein CASSVEVGIITDTQYF.

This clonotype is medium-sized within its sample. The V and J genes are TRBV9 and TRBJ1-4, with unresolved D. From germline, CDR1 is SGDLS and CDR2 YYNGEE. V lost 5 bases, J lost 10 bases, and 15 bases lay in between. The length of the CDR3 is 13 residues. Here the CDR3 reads CASSHDTWGKLFF. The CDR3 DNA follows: TGTGCCAGCAGTCACGACACCTGGGGAAAACTGTTTTTT.

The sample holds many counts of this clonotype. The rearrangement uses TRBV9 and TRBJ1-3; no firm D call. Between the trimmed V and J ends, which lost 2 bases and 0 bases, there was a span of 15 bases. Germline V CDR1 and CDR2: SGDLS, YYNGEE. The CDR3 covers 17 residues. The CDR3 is CASSVISGPISGNTIYF. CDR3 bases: TGTGCCAGCAGCGTGATTTCCGGACCGATCTCTGGAAACACCATATATTTT.

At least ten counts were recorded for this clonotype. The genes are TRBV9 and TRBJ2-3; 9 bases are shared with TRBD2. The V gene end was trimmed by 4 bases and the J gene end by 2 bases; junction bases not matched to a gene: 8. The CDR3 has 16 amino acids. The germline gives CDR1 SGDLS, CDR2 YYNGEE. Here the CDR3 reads CASSLAAGGDTDTQYF. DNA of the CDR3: TGTGCCAGCAGCCTAGCGGCGGGGGGGGACACAGATACGCAGTATTTT.

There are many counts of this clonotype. CDR3 sequence reads: CASSPTGPKNIQYF. The CDR3 DNA reads as TGTGCCAGCAGCCCCACGGGGCCCAAAAACATTCAGTACTTC. V gene TRBV9 combines with J gene TRBJ2-4; D assignment may be TRBD1 or TRBD2 (5 bases each). In germline, CDR1 is SGDLS, CDR2 YYNGEE. The V and J ends lost 4 bases and 2 bases respectively, with 10 bases between them. The CDR3 sequence is 14 residues long.

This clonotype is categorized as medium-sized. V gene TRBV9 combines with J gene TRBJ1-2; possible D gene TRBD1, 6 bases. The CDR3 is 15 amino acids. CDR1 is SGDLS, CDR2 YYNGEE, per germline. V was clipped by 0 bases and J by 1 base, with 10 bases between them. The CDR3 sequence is CASSVASDSNYGYTF. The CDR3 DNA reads TGTGCCAGCAGCGTAGCCTCGGACAGTAACTATGGCTACACCTTC.

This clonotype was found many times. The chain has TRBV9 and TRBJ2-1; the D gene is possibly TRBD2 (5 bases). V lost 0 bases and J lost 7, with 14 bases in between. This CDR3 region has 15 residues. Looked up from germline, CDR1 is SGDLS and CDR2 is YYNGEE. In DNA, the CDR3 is TGTGCCAGCAGCGTAGGACCCGAGGGAGCAAATGAGCAGTTCTTC. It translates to CASSVGPEGANEQFF.

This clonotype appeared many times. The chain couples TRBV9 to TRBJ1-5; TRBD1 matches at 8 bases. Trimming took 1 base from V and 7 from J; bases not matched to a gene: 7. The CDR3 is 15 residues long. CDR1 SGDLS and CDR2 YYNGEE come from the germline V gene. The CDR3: CASSVSGQDVQPQHF. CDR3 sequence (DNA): TGTGCCAGCAGCGTATCGGGACAGGATGTGCAGCCCCAGCATTTT.

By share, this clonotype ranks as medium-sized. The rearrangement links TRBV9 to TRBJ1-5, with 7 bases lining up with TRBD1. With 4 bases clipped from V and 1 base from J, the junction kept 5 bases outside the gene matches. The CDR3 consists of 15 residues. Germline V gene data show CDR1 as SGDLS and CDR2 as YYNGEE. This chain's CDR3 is CASSPGQSSNQPQHF. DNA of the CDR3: TGTGCCAGCAGCCCGGGACAGAGCAGCAATCAGCCCCAGCATTTT. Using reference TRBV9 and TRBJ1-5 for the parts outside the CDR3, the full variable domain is DSGVTQTPKHLITATGQRVTLRCSPRSGDLSVYWYQQSLDQGLQFLIQYYNGEERAKGNILERFSAQQFPDLHSELNLSSLELGDSALYFCASSPGQSSNQPQHFGDGTRLSIL.

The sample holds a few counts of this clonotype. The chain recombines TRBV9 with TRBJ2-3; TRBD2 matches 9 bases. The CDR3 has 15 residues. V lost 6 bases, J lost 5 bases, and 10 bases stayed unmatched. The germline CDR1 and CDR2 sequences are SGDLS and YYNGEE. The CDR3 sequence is CASTVSSGVQDTQYF. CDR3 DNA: TGTGCCAGCACCGTTTCTAGCGGGGTTCAAGATACGCAGTATTTT.

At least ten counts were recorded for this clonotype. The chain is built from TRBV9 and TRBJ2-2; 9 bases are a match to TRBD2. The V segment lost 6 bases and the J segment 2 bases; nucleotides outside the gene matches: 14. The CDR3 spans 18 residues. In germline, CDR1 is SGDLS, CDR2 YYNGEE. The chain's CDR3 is CASTASLAGGLNTGELFF. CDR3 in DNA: TGTGCCAGCACCGCCTCCCTTGCGGGGGGGCTTAACACCGGGGAGCTGTTTTTT.

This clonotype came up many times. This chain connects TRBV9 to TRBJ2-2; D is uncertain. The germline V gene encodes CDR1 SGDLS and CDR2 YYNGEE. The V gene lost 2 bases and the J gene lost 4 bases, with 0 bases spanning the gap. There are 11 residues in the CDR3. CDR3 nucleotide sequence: TGTGCCAGCAGCGTCACCGGGGAGCTGTTTTTT. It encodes CASSVTGELFF.

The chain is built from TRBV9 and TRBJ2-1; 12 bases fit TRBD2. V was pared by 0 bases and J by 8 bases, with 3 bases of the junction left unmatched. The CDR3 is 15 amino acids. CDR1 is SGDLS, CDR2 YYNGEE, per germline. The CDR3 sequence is CASSVGTSGEHEQFF. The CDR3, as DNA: TGTGCCAGCAGCGTAGGGACTAGCGGGGAGCATGAGCAGTTCTTC.

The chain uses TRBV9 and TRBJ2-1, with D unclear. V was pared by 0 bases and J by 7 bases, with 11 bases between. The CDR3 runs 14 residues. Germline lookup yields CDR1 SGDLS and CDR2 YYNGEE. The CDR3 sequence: CASSVVLQGNEQFF. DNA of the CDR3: TGTGCCAGCAGCGTAGTTCTCCAAGGTAATGAGCAGTTCTTC.

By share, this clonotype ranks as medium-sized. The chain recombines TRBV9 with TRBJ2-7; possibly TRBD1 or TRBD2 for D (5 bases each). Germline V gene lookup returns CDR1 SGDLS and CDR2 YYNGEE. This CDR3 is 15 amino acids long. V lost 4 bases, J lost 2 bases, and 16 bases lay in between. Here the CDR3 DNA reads TGTGCCAGCAGCCCGGATTTGGGGGTCACCTACGAGCAGTACTTC. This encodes CASSPDLGVTYEQYF.

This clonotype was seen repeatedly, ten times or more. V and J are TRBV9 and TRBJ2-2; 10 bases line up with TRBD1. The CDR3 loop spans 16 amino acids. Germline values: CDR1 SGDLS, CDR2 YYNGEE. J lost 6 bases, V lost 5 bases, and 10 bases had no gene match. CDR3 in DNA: TGTGCCAGCAGTCTCCGGGGACAGGGGCTCGCCGGGGAGCTGTTTTTT. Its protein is CASSLRGQGLAGELFF.

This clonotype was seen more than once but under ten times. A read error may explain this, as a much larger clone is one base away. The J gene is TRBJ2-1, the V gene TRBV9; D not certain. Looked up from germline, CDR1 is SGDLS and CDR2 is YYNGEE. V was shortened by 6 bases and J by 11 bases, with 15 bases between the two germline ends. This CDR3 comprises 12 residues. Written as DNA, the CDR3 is TGTGCCAGCACCCGTGGCCCGGGTCAGCAGTTCTTC. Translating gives CASTRGPGQQFF.